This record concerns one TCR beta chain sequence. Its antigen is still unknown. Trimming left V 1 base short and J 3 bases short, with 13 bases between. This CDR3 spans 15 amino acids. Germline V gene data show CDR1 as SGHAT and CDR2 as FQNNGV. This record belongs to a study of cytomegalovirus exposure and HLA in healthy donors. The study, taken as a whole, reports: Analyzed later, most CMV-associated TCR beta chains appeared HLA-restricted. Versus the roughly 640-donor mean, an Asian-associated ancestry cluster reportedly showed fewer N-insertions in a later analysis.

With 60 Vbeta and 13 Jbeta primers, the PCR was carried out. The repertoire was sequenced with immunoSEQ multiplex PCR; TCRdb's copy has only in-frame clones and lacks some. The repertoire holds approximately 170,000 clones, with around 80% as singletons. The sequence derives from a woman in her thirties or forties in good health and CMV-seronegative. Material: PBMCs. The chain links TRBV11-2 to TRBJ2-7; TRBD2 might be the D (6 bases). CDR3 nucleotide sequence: TGTGCCAGCAGCTTAGGGGAGGCCCCCTTCTACGAGCAGTACTTC. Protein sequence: CASSLGEAPFYEQYF.